These 29 T cell receptor beta chains share one sample of origin, sequenced in a study of cytomegalovirus exposure and HLA in healthy donors. PCR used 60 Vbeta primers and 13 Jbeta primers. Clones were sequenced by immunoSEQ multiplex PCR, and TCRdb holds only the in-frame ones, with some missing. Of 100,000 or so clones in the sample, 62% were seen once. The sequencing sample was made of PBMCs. The receptor set was obtained from a woman aged 25 to 39 in good health and CMV-seropositive.

The chain is built from TRBV5-8 and TRBJ2-7, with D possibly matching TRBD2 (6 bases). Per germline, CDR1 SGHTS and CDR2 YDEGEE. This CDR3 spans 11 amino acids. Deletions cut 6 bases from V and 6 bases from J, with 10 bases between. This chain's CDR3 is CASIRGTEQYF. CDR3 bases: TGTGCCAGCATCCGGGGGACCGAGCAGTACTTC.

This sequence joins TRBV5-1 and TRBJ2-5, with 10 nucleotides matching TRBD1. The DNA end is a closer match to TRBJ2-7, so the J assignment may be wrong. Germline CDR1 and CDR2: SGHRS and YFSETQ. There are 14 residues in the CDR3. In nucleotides, the CDR3 is TGCGCCAGCAGCTCGGGACAGGGGTCCTACGAGCAGTACTTC. Protein: CASSSGQGSYEQYF.

This clone was recorded a few times. The CDR3 is CASSLSGQGYGYTF. The CDR3 nucleotides are TGTGCCAGCAGTTTATCGGGCCAGGGCTATGGCTACACCTTC. The rearrangement joins TRBV27 to TRBJ1-2; possibly TRBD1 for D (5 bases). The V end lost 0 bases, the J end lost 4 bases, and 9 bases lay between the germline ends. The CDR3 loop spans 14 amino acids. Per germline, CDR1 MNHEY and CDR2 SMNVEV (reference sequence).

This clone came up once. The V call is TRBV19, the J call TRBJ1-2; TRBD1 agrees at 7 bases. From germline, CDR1 is LNHDA and CDR2 SQIVND (reference sequence). This CDR3 has 16 amino acids. V lost 0 bases and J lost 7; bases outside the gene matches: 11. In DNA, the CDR3 is TGTGCCAGTAGTATAGACGGTCGGGACAGCAACCTTGGCTACACCTTC. Its protein product is CASSIDGRDSNLGYTF.

V gene TRBV7-6 combines with J gene TRBJ2-3; 9 positions match TRBD2. This CDR3 is 16 amino acids long. Trimming cost V 4 bases and J 4 bases; bases outside gene matches: 9. Germline-derived CDR1 and CDR2 are SGHVS and FNYEAQ. The CDR3 nucleotides read TGTGCCAGCAGCTCCCAGAGCGGGGGGTGGGCAGATACGCAGTATTTT. Amino acids: CASSSQSGGWADTQYF. Full variable domain (remainder filled in from reference TRBV7-6 and TRBJ2-3): GAGVSQSPRYKVTKRGQDVALRCDPISGHVSLYWYRQALGQGPEFLTYFNYEAQQDKSGLPNDRFSAERPEGSISTLTIQRTEQRDSAMYRCASSSQSGGWADTQYFGPGTRLTVL.

This clone was detected only a few times. CDR3 DNA sequence: TGCGCCAGCAGCCAAACAGGGGTATTCGTAGCTTTCTTT. This encodes CASSQTGVFVAFF. The gene calls are TRBV4-3 and TRBJ1-1; TRBD1 matches at 7 bases. CDR3 length: 13 amino acids. Trimming took 2 bases from V and 10 from J; bases not matched to a gene: 7. CDR1 is LGHNA, CDR2 YSLEER, per germline.

The table lists this clone with a few counts. V usage is TRBV19 and J usage is TRBJ2-2; D remains unclear. The V end lost 7 bases, the J end lost 0 bases, and 3 bases lay between the germline ends. CDR1 LNHDA and CDR2 SQIVND come from the germline V gene (reference sequence). The CDR3 runs 12 residues. CDR3 coding DNA: TGTGCCAGTACCTCGAACACCGGGGAGCTGTTTTTT. Protein sequence: CASTSNTGELFF.

This clone occurred once. The chain has TRBV7-3 and TRBJ2-3, with 7 bases identical to TRBD1. The germline V gene encodes CDR1 SGHTA and CDR2 FQGTGA. The CDR3 has 13 residues. V was pared by 6 bases and J by 3 bases, with 3 bases of the junction left unmatched. The DNA for the CDR3 is TGTGCCAGCAGACAGGGGAGTACAGATACGCAGTATTTT. It specifies CASRQGSTDTQYF.

J is TRBJ2-7 and V is TRBV6-5; D perhaps matches TRBD1 (5 bases). The CDR3 runs 14 residues. V was trimmed by 4 bases and J by 7 bases, leaving 17 bases between them. Germline V lookup: CDR1 MNHEY, CDR2 SVGAGI. CDR3 sequence: CASSSSTGSGEQYF. Written as DNA, the CDR3 is TGTGCCAGCAGTTCCTCTACAGGATCAGGGGAGCAGTACTTC.

The J gene is TRBJ1-5, the V gene TRBV7-2, with 7 bases identical to TRBD1. Trimming cost V 6 bases and J 5 bases; bases outside gene matches: 10. Germline CDR1 SGHTA, CDR2 FQGNSA. CDR3 size: 15 residues. The chain's CDR3 is CASRRRQGGDQPQHF. CDR3 DNA sequence: TGTGCCAGCAGGAGGAGACAGGGCGGGGATCAGCCCCAGCATTTT.

The chain uses TRBV11-2 and TRBJ2-5; 15 bases are a match to TRBD2. The V and J ends lost 3 bases and 5 bases, in that order; junction bases with no gene match: 10. There are 18 residues in the CDR3. CDR1 is SGHAT and CDR2 is FQNNGV in the germline V gene. The CDR3 sequence is CASSFSPGLAGGRETQYF. The CDR3 nucleotides are TGTGCCAGCAGCTTTTCCCCGGGACTAGCGGGGGGACGGGAGACCCAGTACTTC.

The table lists this clone with a count of one. The chain has TRBV6-5 and TRBJ2-7, with D hard to call. The CDR3 runs to 12 residues. Trimming removed 4 bases from V and 4 bases from J, with 8 bases in between. Per the germline V gene, CDR1 is MNHEY and CDR2 is SVGAGI. The CDR3 bases are TGTGCCAGCAGTTCCAGGCTTTACGAGCAGTACTTC. Its protein is CASSSRLYEQYF.

V usage is TRBV29-1 and J usage is TRBJ2-1, with 7 nucleotides matching TRBD1. The CDR3 extends over 14 amino acids. The germline V gene encodes CDR1 SQVTM and CDR2 ANQGSEA. V trimming: 6 bases; J trimming: 10 bases; junction bases outside the gene matches: 15. This CDR3 reads CSVPTGTEGCEQFF. The CDR3 region has the DNA TGCAGCGTGCCGACCGGGACAGAGGGATGCGAGCAGTTCTTC.

This sequence joins TRBV25-1 and TRBJ2-4, with D hard to call. Germline lookup yields CDR1 MGHDK and CDR2 SYGVNS. This CDR3 is 16 amino acids long. V dropped 4 bases and J dropped 0 bases, with 13 bases sitting between them. CDR3 in DNA: TGTGCCAGCAGTGGTTTCGTCTCGGGAGCCAAAAACATTCAGTACTTC. It translates to CASSGFVSGAKNIQYF. The whole variable domain, remainder taken from reference TRBV25-1 and TRBJ2-4, is EADIYQTPRYLVIGTGKKITLECSQTMGHDKMYWYQQDPGMELHLIHYSYGVNSTEKGDLSSESTVSRIRTEHFPLTLESARPSHTSQYLCASSGFVSGAKNIQYFGAGTRLSVL.

This clone was seen a handful of times. V gene TRBV4-3 combines with J gene TRBJ1-5, with TRBD1 as a possible D gene (5 bases). Deletions cut 3 bases from V and 4 bases from J, with 16 bases between. The germline V gene has CDR1 LGHNA and CDR2 YSLEER. The CDR3 extends over 16 amino acids. This chain's CDR3 is CASSQVYPGYNQPQHF. CDR3 DNA sequence: TGCGCCAGCAGCCAGGTCTACCCAGGGTATAATCAGCCCCAGCATTTT.

The chain couples TRBV28 to TRBJ1-6, with TRBD1 as a possible D gene (5 bases). Trimming removed 1 base from V and 10 bases from J, with 14 bases in between. CDR3 size: 15 residues. CDR1 is MDHEN, CDR2 SYDVKM, per germline. Here the CDR3 DNA reads TGTGCCAGCAGTTTATCAAGGGGACTTGGGTCACCCCTCCACTTT. Its translation: CASSLSRGLGSPLHF.

Notes on this clone: One end of the junction varies from germline; a read error may be responsible. The genes are TRBV19 and TRBJ1-2; the D gene is possibly TRBD1 (5 bases). Per the germline V gene, CDR1 is LNHDA and CDR2 is SQIVND (reference sequence). There are 13 residues in the CDR3. The CDR3 DNA follows: TGTGCCAGTAGTGCAGAGCGGAGGGGCGGCTACCCCTTC. Protein: CASSAERRGGYPF.

This clone was detected only a few times. V gene TRBV5-6 combines with J gene TRBJ1-1, with a possible D match to TRBD1 (5 bases). Trimming shortened V by 2 bases and J by 0 bases, and 8 bases separated the two germline ends. The CDR3 covers 14 residues. CDR1 SGHDT and CDR2 YYEEEE come from the germline V gene. CDR3 in amino acids: CASSLRQMNTEAFF. The DNA for the CDR3 is TGTGCCAGCAGCTTAAGACAGATGAACACTGAAGCTTTCTTT.

The chain uses TRBV5-5 and TRBJ1-2; D ambiguous. V lost 1 base, J lost 4 bases, and 11 bases lay in between. Germline CDR1 SGHKS, CDR2 YYEKEE (reference sequence). CDR3 length: 14 amino acids. This CDR3 is CASSLWREGYGYTF. The CDR3 coding sequence is TGTGCCAGCAGCTTGTGGAGGGAGGGCTATGGCTACACCTTC.

V and J are TRBV7-2 and TRBJ2-1; D uncertain. CDR1 SGHTA and CDR2 FQGNSA come from the germline V gene. V lost 2 bases, J lost 5 bases, and 10 bases lay in between. This CDR3 comprises 14 residues. Written as DNA, the CDR3 is TGTGCCAGCAGCTTATACGGTCCCCACAATGAGCAGTTCTTC. This codes for CASSLYGPHNEQFF.

V is TRBV5-3 and J is TRBJ2-2, with D possibly matching TRBD2 (5 bases). TRBV5-3 is an ORF, and what it does is uncertain. V shed 2 bases and J shed 8 bases, with 10 bases lying between them. This CDR3 is 13 amino acids long. The CDR3 region is CARSLPGFGELFF. The CDR3 DNA is TGTGCCAGAAGCTTACCGGGGTTTGGGGAGCTGTTTTTT.

V is TRBV18 and J is TRBJ2-7, with D perhaps matching TRBD1 (7 bases). The ends were cut back, 3 bases at V and 0 bases at J, with 15 bases in the middle. This CDR3 region has 16 residues. Per the germline V gene, CDR1 is KGHSH and CDR2 is LQKENI. For the CDR3, the DNA is TGTGCCAGCTCACCCAGGGGCCAGGGGGGCTCCTACGAGCAGTACTTC. Protein sequence: CASSPRGQGGSYEQYF.

The chain uses TRBV2 and TRBJ1-2, with 10 bases aligning to TRBD1. The CDR3 extends over 15 amino acids. V dropped 7 bases and J dropped 7; count of bases not matched to a gene: 12. CDR1 and CDR2 from the germline V gene are SNHLY and FYNNEI. CDR3 coding DNA: TGTGCCAGCATTTTTGGGACAGGGGATTACCTTGGCTACACCTTC. Translation: CASIFGTGDYLGYTF.

V gene TRBV5-1 combines with J gene TRBJ1-4; 8 positions agree with TRBD1. CDR1 is SGHRS and CDR2 is YFSETQ in the germline V gene. V was pared by 4 bases and J by 4 bases, with 6 bases of the junction left unmatched. The CDR3 extends over 15 amino acids. CDR3 sequence (DNA): TGCGCCAGCAGCGGAGGTGGACAGGGTAATGAAAAACTGTTTTTT. This sequence encodes CASSGGGQGNEKLFF.

This clone was picked up a small number of times. This chain joins TRBV4-1 and TRBJ1-4, with 10 bases aligning to TRBD1. Germline trimming cut 3 bases from V and 7 bases from J; bases unmatched to any gene: 8. The CDR3 extends over 16 amino acids. CDR1 and CDR2 (germline): MGHRA, YSYEKL. CDR3 protein: CASSQDDRGRGEKLFF. The DNA for the CDR3 is TGCGCCAGCAGCCAGGATGACAGGGGGCGAGGTGAAAAACTGTTTTTT.

In its sample, this clone was seen a few times. The rearrangement uses TRBV4-1 and TRBJ1-4; D ambiguous. Per germline, CDR1 MGHRA and CDR2 YSYEKL. CDR3 length: 14 amino acids. With 1 base removed from V and 2 bases from J, the gap between germline ends came to 5 bases. CDR3 sequence: CASSQAQTNEKLFF. The CDR3 nucleotides read TGCGCCAGCAGCCAAGCTCAGACTAATGAAAAACTGTTTTTT.

The CDR3 DNA is TGTGCCAGCAGCTTCTGGACAGACCTTGAAGCTTTCTTT. Its translation is CASSFWTDLEAFF. The chain joins TRBV7-9 to TRBJ1-1; maybe TRBD1 (6 bases). Germline V lookup: CDR1 SEHNR, CDR2 FQNEAQ (reference sequence). The CDR3 spans 13 residues. The V gene lost 3 bases and the J gene lost 7 bases, with 12 bases spanning the gap.

The rearrangement links TRBV5-1 to TRBJ2-1; 9 nucleotides match TRBD2. With 6 bases clipped from V and 7 bases from J, the junction kept 14 bases outside the gene matches. The CDR3 is 16 amino acids. Germline V gene data show CDR1 as SGHRS and CDR2 as YFSETQ. The CDR3 DNA sequence: TGCGCCAGCAAGCTTATAAGCGGGGGGATCGGGAATGAGCAGTTCTTC. Protein sequence: CASKLISGGIGNEQFF.

The chain couples TRBV15 to TRBJ2-1, with 10 bases that match TRBD1. The junction had 11 bases not matched to a gene; V was cut back by 5 bases and J by 7 bases. The CDR3 has 16 residues. CDR1 is LNHNV and CDR2 is YYDKDF in the germline V gene (reference sequence). The CDR3 reads CATSYKTGGAGNEQFF. The DNA of the CDR3 is TGTGCCACCAGCTACAAGACAGGGGGCGCGGGGAATGAGCAGTTCTTC.